This TCR beta chain was retrieved from a study of T cell responses to AZD1222 COVID-19 vaccine. Notes on this clone: Antigen unknown.

This CDR3 has 16 amino acids. Losses at the gene ends were 3 bases for V and 3 bases for J; bases not matched to a gene: 7. Germline loops: CDR1 LNHDA, CDR2 SQIVND (reference sequence). Findings and caveats of the study: Within unmutated variant regions lay the reported targets of nearly half of spike-specific TCRs.

TCRdb's copy holds only in-frame clones and misses some; the assay was immunoSEQ multiplex PCR. The top ten clones hold 2.5% of a sample with around 87,000 clones, roughly nine tenths of them seen once. Sequencing used peripheral blood, obtained 28 days after the second AZD1222 dose. The J gene is TRBJ1-5, the V gene TRBV19; 8 bases agree with TRBD1. The receptor comes from an adult who received the AZD1222 COVID-19 vaccine. In DNA, the CDR3 is TGTGCCAGTAGTATGGGAAGACAGGGGAACAATCAGCCCCAGCATTTT. This encodes CASSMGRQGNNQPQHF.